This record concerns one T cell receptor (beta chain) sequence. Its antigen target is currently unknown. Base-call qualities are not available, and no considerably larger clone is one nucleotide away. The germline V gene provides CDR1 SGHAT and CDR2 FQNNGV. Counted from cysteine to phenylalanine, this CDR3 has 16 amino acids. This entry keeps only the CDR3 DNA: 48 bases, framed from base 1. Compared with germline, V lacks 6 bases and J lacks 1 base; bases without a gene match: 8. The collaborating institutions used their own protocols to collect whole blood in K2EDTA tubes. Collaborator samples were shipped for TCRbeta analysis as frozen whole blood, isolated PBMCs, or DNA extracted from either sample type. The immunoSEQ Assay, a bias-controlled multiplex PCR, was used to amplify TCRbeta CDR3 regions from genomic DNA. The authors' analysis ran thus. Within the assay, amplification of reference gene primers was used to estimate how many nucleated cells each sample contained. To quantify the absolute abundance of each unique TCRbeta CDR3 rearrangement, sequence reads were collapsed and filtered. Productive Simpson clonality was computed per sample as the square root of Simpson's diversity index over productive rearrangements. In TCRdb, the immuneACCESS table is reduced to in-frame sequences with V and J assigned. These tables do not hold every clone; where another copy was compared, an unresolved V gene accounts for under half, and the others remain unexplained. That table supplies the V and J calls and clone size; D and trimming were determined from the DNA. Recorded for this sample are over 110,000 clones; around 81% of them occurred a single time. The ten top clones hold around 8.8% of the sample.

The data derive from a study of blood T cell repertoires in COVID-19 (dated by TCRdb to 2020 to 2022). Describing the broader study: Samples covering the acute and convalescent phases of COVID-19 were provided by collaborators in the United States, Italy and Spain. Samples were obtained from the ongoing ImmuneRACE study (first 160 participants) and from 1,200 or so subjects provided by 6 global collaborators. Sample metadata almost always included a de-identified subject ID, COVID-19 status, age in years and sex. The dataset comprised deeply sampled blood TCRbeta repertoires from subjects exposed to, actively infected with, or recovered from COVID-19. The material from the prospective study consisted of cDNA or gDNA derived from T cells, B-cell-depleted T cells, or PBMCs. Where HLA class I and class II types were available, the types were taken from metadata supplied by the sample provider, not from assay-based typing. A freely available public database, intended as a resource for researchers studying the immune response to SARS-CoV-2, is where the repertoires were released.

On the study overall, not on this receptor specifically: The amount of clinical and demographic metadata varied by source and participant and was provided uncurated.

Recombination joined TRBV11-2 with TRBJ2-2, and 7 junction bases match TRBD1. This clonotype originated in a human donor in a cohort sampled during active COVID-19. The material sequenced was peripheral blood. This receptor has the CDR3 CASRHHGTVNTGELFF. The DNA sequence is as follows: TGTGCCAGCAGGCACCACGGGACAGTGAACACCGGGGAGCTGTTTTTT.